This T cell receptor beta chain was identified in a study of blood T cell repertoires in COVID-19. Overall study: Samples of COVID-19 (acute and convalescent) were obtained from the United States, Italy and Spain. Sources were T cells, B-cell-depleted T cells, or PBMCs; the material itself was cDNA or gDNA.

Original handling: Nucleated cell number was recorded as an estimate derived from reference gene primer amplification. Method: immunoSEQ multiplex PCR; TCRdb's copy keeps in-frame clones and lacks some. Clone size and the V and J calls come from that table; the DNA yielded D and trimming. Here the sample spans 200,000 to 250,000 clones, roughly four fifths being singletons. Germline CDR1 reads SQVTM; CDR2 reads ANQGSEA. Trimming pared 7 bases from V and 4 bases from J, leaving 10 bases between. This CDR3 is built from 11 residues. V is TRBV29-1 and J is TRBJ1-2; possible D gene TRBD1, 6 bases. The receptor comes from a woman aged 80 or over with COVID-19, enrolled during active disease. Sequencing was done on a sample of peripheral blood. As DNA, the CDR3 is TGCAGCGGAACAGGGCCCTATGGCTACACCTTC. Translation gives CSGTGPYGYTF. The complete variable domain, with remaining parts taken from reference TRBV29-1 and TRBJ1-2, reads SAVISQKPSRDICQRGTSLTIQCQVDSQVTMMFWYRQQPGQSLTLIATANQGSEATYESGFVIDKFPISRPNLTFSTLTVSNMSPEDSSIYLCSGTGPYGYTFGSGTRLTVV.